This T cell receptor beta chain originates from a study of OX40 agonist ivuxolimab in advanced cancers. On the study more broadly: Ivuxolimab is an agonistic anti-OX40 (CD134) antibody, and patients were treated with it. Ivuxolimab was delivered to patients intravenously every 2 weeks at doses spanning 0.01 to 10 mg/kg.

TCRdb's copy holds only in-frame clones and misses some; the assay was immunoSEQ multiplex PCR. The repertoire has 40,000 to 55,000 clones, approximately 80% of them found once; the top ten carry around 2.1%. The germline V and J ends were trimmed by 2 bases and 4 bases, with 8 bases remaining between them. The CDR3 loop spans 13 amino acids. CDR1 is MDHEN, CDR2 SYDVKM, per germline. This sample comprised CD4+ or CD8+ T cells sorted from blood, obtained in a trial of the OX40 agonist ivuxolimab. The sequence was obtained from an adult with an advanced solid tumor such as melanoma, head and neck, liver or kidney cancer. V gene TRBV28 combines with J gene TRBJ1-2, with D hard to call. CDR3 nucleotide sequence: TGTGCCAGCAGTTTAGCACAGACCTATGGCTACACCTTC. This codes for CASSLAQTYGYTF.